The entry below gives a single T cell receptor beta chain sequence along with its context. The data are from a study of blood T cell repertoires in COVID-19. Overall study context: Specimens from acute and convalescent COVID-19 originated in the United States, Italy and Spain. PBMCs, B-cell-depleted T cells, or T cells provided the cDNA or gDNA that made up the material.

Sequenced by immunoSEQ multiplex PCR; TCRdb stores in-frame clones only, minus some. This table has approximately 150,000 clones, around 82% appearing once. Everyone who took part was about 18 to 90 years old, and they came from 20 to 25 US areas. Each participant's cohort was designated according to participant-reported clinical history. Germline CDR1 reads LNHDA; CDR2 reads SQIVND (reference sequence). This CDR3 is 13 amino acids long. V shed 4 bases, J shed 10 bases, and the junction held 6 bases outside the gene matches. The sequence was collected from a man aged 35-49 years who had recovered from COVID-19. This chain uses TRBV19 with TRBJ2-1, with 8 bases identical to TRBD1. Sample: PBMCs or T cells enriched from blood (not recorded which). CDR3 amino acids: CASSTDRVREQFF. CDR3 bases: TGTGCCAGTAGTACGGACAGGGTCCGGGAGCAGTTCTTC. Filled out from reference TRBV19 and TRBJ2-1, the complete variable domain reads DGGITQSPKYLFRKEGQNVTLSCEQNLNHDAMYWYRQDPGQGLRLIYYSQIVNDFQKGDIAEGYSVSREKKESFPLTVTSAQKNPTAFYLCASSTDRVREQFFGPGTRLTVL.